Below, 16 T cell receptor beta chains from the same sample are listed, as sequenced in a study of response to subunit inactivated influenza vaccine (dated by TCRdb to the late 2010s). The time point tag for this specimen amounts to: around 42 days after influenza vaccine administration. Library creation used RT-PCR. The sequencing machine was an Illumina HiSeq 2500. TCRdb took the public reads, trimmed them with fastp at Q25, ran MiXCR for clone calling and kept in-frame beta chains. Rows are combined by CDR3 protein, so each entry shows the most common genes and DNA. The sample table holds roughly 570,000 distinct CDR3 sequences, of which approximately 13% were seen once. The biggest ten clones account for around 12% of the sample. The sample was PBMCs from blood, taken roughly 46 days after vaccination. These receptors were obtained from a man aged 45 to 65 who received an inactivated influenza vaccine. Donor details come from another sample of the same person, matched by shared clones.

V usage is TRBV6-5 and J usage is TRBJ2-7; the D is unclear. Trimming cost V 5 bases and J 3 bases, with 5 bases left between them. CDR1 is MNHEY and CDR2 is SVGAGI in the germline V gene. This CDR3 contains 11 residues. CDR3 residues: CASSDHYEQYF. In DNA, the CDR3 is TGTGCCAGCAGTGACCACTACGAGCAGTACTTC.

This clonotype was observed a few times. This rearrangement joins TRBV7-8 to TRBJ2-1, with TRBD2 matching over 8 bases. Germline V lookup: CDR1 SGHVS, CDR2 FQNEAQ. This CDR3 has 16 amino acids. V shed 5 bases, J shed 10 bases, and the junction held 16 bases outside the gene matches. This CDR3 reads CASSLYGVAGSREQFF. The CDR3 nucleotides read TGTGCCAGCAGCCTATACGGGGTAGCGGGGTCCCGAGAGCAGTTCTTC.

Many counts were recorded for this clonotype. The chain couples TRBV10-2 to TRBJ1-5; 9 bases align to TRBD1. The CDR3 is 13 amino acids. Unmatched junction bases numbered 8, after V lost 10 bases and J lost 7 bases. Germline CDR1 reads WSHSY; CDR2 reads SAAADI. The CDR3 bases are TGCGCCACCAGGGACAGGGTCGACCAGCCCCAGCATTTT. Encoded protein: CATRDRVDQPQHF.

The V and J genes are TRBV2 and TRBJ1-2; 8 bases match TRBD1. The germline CDR1 and CDR2 sequences are SNHLY and FYNNEI. Unmatched junction bases numbered 5, after V lost 5 bases and J lost 0 bases. This CDR3 is 15 amino acids long. The CDR3 sequence: CASSYRQGTNYGYTF. The CDR3 DNA follows: TGTGCCAGCAGTTATCGACAGGGGACTAACTATGGCTACACCTTC. Based on the CDR3 plus reference TRBV2 and TRBJ1-2, the full variable domain is EPEVTQTPSHQVTQMGQEVILRCVPISNHLYFYWYRQILGQKVEFLVSFYNNEISEKSEIFDDQFSVERPDGSNFTLKIRSTKLEDSAMYFCASSYRQGTNYGYTFGSGTRLTVV.

The V gene is TRBV7-9, the J gene TRBJ2-7, with a weak D call TRBD1 (6 bases). The V gene's germline CDR1 is SEHNR and CDR2 FQNEAQ (reference sequence). V lost 4 bases to trimming and J lost 1 base, with 17 bases between them. The CDR3 runs to 16 residues. The CDR3 protein is CASSSMYTRGSYEQYF. DNA of the CDR3: TGTGCCAGCAGCTCCATGTACACAAGGGGGTCCTACGAGCAGTACTTC.

This clonotype was seen a handful of times. This chain uses TRBV14 with TRBJ2-7, with a possible D match to TRBD1 (5 bases). Germline loops: CDR1 SGHDN, CDR2 FVKESK. CDR3 length equals 14 residues. Between the trimmed V and J ends, which lost 3 bases and 6 bases, there was a span of 15 bases. This chain's CDR3 is CASSHGATYAEQYF. The CDR3 region has the DNA TGTGCCAGCAGCCATGGGGCTACCTACGCCGAGCAGTACTTC.

This clonotype has just a few counts. The chain has TRBV7-3 and TRBJ2-3; 11 bases line up with TRBD2. CDR3 length equals 16 residues. V dropped 5 bases and J dropped 2; count of bases not matched to a gene: 6. The germline V gene has CDR1 SGHTA and CDR2 FQGTGA. The CDR3 DNA follows: TGTGCCAGCAGCCTCGGGACTAGCGGACCCACAGATACGCAGTATTTT. As protein: CASSLGTSGPTDTQYF. Complete variable domain (other parts from reference TRBV7-3 and TRBJ2-3): GAGVSQTPSNKVTEKGKYVELRCDPISGHTALYWYRQSLGQGPEFLIYFQGTGAADDSGLPNDRFFAVRPEGSVSTLKIQRTERGDSAVYLCASSLGTSGPTDTQYFGPGTRLTVL.

This clonotype appeared a few times. The chain is built from TRBV7-2 and TRBJ2-2; D is undetermined. This CDR3 has 13 residues. Trimming left V 2 bases short and J 6 bases short, with 7 bases between. Germline lookup yields CDR1 SGHTA and CDR2 FQGNSA. The CDR3 loop is CASSLRSAGELFF. DNA for the CDR3: TGTGCCAGCAGCTTAAGATCGGCCGGGGAGCTGTTTTTT.

This chain joins TRBV2 and TRBJ1-2; D unresolved. From germline, CDR1 is SNHLY and CDR2 FYNNEI. The CDR3 consists of 15 residues. V shed 7 bases and J shed 3 bases, with 18 bases lying between them. This CDR3 reads CASTPMQAIDYGYTF. CDR3 nucleotide sequence: TGTGCCAGCACCCCAATGCAGGCTATTGACTATGGCTACACCTTC.

The chain combines TRBV20-1 with TRBJ1-4; TRBD1 matches at 8 bases. Germline assignment: CDR1 DFQATT and CDR2 SNEGSKA (reference sequence). The CDR3 is 14 amino acids. V dropped 6 bases and J dropped 7; count of bases not matched to a gene: 10. The CDR3 protein is CSAPRQGMGEKLFF. In DNA, the CDR3 is TGCAGTGCGCCTCGACAGGGGATGGGTGAAAAACTGTTTTTT.

The gene calls are TRBV7-2 and TRBJ2-3, with D tentatively TRBD2 (5 bases). CDR3 length: 15 amino acids. The V end was cut by 5 bases, the J end by 1 base, with 13 bases between. CDR1 is SGHTA and CDR2 is FQGNSA in the germline V gene. The DNA for the CDR3 is TGTGCCAGCAGCACTAGTCCGATGGGCACAGATACGCAGTATTTT. Translated, it gives CASSTSPMGTDTQYF.

The chain carries TRBV7-2 and TRBJ1-5; the D gene is possibly TRBD1 (6 bases). CDR1 SGHTA and CDR2 FQGNSA come from the germline V gene. Trimming cost V 3 bases and J 2 bases, with 11 bases left between them. The CDR3 runs 15 residues. The CDR3 DNA sequence: TGTGCCAGCAGCTTTAAGCCAGGGGGCAATCAGCCCCAGCATTTT. Translated: CASSFKPGGNQPQHF.

The CDR3 DNA follows: TGTGCCAGCAGCGAGAGGCGCTACGAGCAGTACTTC. Residues: CASSERRYEQYF. The chain has TRBV14 and TRBJ2-7; no firm D call. Germline-derived CDR1 and CDR2 are SGHDN and FVKESK. The CDR3 sequence is 12 residues long. With 5 bases removed from V and 3 bases from J, the gap between germline ends came to 8 bases.

This clonotype was seen more than once but under ten times. The V and J genes are TRBV7-2 and TRBJ2-5; the match to TRBD2 covers 14 bases. With V trimmed by 5 bases and J by 7 bases, 9 bases remained unmatched. The CDR3 is 16 amino acids. Germline V lookup: CDR1 SGHTA, CDR2 FQGNSA. The CDR3 loop reads CASSPPGLAGEGTQYF. In nucleotides, the CDR3 is TGTGCCAGCAGCCCACCGGGACTAGCGGGGGAGGGGACCCAGTACTTC.

This clonotype has a handful of counts. V gene TRBV20-1 combines with J gene TRBJ2-1; D uncertain. This CDR3 region has 13 residues. Germline CDR1 DFQATT, CDR2 SNEGSKA (reference sequence). V was shortened by 4 bases and J by 8 bases, with 15 bases between the two germline ends. This CDR3 is CSAIFQRDDEQFF. The CDR3 DNA reads TGCAGTGCTATCTTCCAGCGAGACGATGAGCAGTTCTTC.

The chain combines TRBV3-1 with TRBJ1-2; no clear D. CDR1 is LGHDT and CDR2 is YNNKEL in the germline V gene (reference sequence). Trimming took off 3 bases at V and 3 bases at J, with 20 bases between the two ends. This CDR3 region has 17 residues. Here the CDR3 DNA reads TGTGCCAGCAGCCAGGTACCAATTATACTCAGCGACTATGGCTACACCTTC. Amino acid sequence: CASSQVPIILSDYGYTF.